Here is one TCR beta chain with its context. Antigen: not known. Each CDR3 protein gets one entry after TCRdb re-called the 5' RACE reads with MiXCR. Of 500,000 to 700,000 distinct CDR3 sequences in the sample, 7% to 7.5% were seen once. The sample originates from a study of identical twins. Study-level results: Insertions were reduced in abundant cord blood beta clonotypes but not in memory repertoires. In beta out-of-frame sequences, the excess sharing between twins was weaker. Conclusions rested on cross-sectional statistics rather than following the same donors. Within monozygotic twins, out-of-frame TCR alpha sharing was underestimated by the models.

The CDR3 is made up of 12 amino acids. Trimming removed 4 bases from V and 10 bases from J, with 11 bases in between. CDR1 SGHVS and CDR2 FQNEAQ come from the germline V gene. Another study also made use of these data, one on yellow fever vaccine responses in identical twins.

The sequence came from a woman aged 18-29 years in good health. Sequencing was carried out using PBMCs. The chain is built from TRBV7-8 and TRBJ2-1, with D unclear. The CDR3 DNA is TGTGCCAGCAGCTCGACCCTAGGAGAGCAGTTCTTC. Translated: CASSSTLGEQFF.